This entry features one T cell receptor beta chain sequence. The antigen remains unidentified. Vbeta (60) and Jbeta (13) primers were used in the PCR. Data came from immunoSEQ multiplex PCR; TCRdb stores just in-frame clones and leaves some out. The sample consists of some 240,000 clones, about nine tenths of them appearing once. The source of the sample is a study of cytomegalovirus exposure and HLA in healthy donors. Study-wide points: Most CMV-associated TCR beta chains appeared HLA-restricted in a later analysis. A later analysis found common viral pathogens apparently linked to several of the most significant clusters.

CDR1 and CDR2 (germline): MNHEY, SMNVEV (reference sequence). This CDR3 contains 10 residues. Trimming removed 10 bases from V and 7 bases from J, with 9 bases in between. The sample was PBMCs. The J gene is TRBJ2-3, the V gene TRBV27; D uncertain. The receptor comes from a girl aged 2-9 years in good health and CMV-seronegative. Here the CDR3 DNA reads TGTGCCACCTCACAAAATACGCAGTATTTT. Protein: CATSQNTQYF.